There are many counts of the clone carrying this T cell receptor (beta chain). Its antigen is unidentified. V dropped 4 bases and J dropped 1 base, with 13 bases sitting between them. Looked up from germline, CDR1 is MNHEY and CDR2 is SVGAGI. The CDR3 extends over 15 amino acids. This record comes from a study of T cells in Graves' hyperthyroidism and ophthalmopathy. Study in general: Peripheral blood sampling occurred at initial diagnosis, before any treatment.

Exclusion followed for patients with uncontrolled infection, other autoimmune disease, pregnancy or lactation. Study-level points and caveats: From stable hyperthyroidism, ophthalmopathy was set apart by a 13 V-J model. Most thyroid clonotypes expanded above 0.001 appeared in blood too.

There were TCR beta CDR3 regions amplified from RNA transcripts. A set of HTBI primers served as the primers for a first-round RT-PCR of the TCR CDR3. MiXCR, applied by TCRdb to the multiplex PCR reads, yields one record per CDR3 protein. This table has fewer than 550,000 distinct CDR3 sequences, about 24% appearing once. This receptor was obtained from a woman between 25 and 40 years old with Graves' ophthalmopathy. The V and J genes are TRBV6-5 and TRBJ1-2; the D gene is possibly TRBD1 (6 bases). The specimen was blood. The CDR3 sequence: CASSSLQGINYGYTF. The CDR3 DNA is TGTGCCAGCAGTTCCTTACAGGGAATTAACTATGGCTACACCTTC.